One T cell receptor (beta chain) is described in this entry. V was clipped by 8 bases and J by 4 bases; unmatched bases: 2. The CDR3 is 12 amino acids. Per the germline V gene, CDR1 is MNHEY and CDR2 is SVGAGI. The record originates from a study of blood T cell repertoires in COVID-19. Study summary: The cDNA or gDNA used as material had been derived from T cells, B-cell-depleted T cells, or PBMCs.

Some clones are missing from TCRdb's copy, which holds only in-frame ones; the method was immunoSEQ multiplex PCR. The table lists 150,000 to 200,000 clones, around 79% of them singletons. This TCR was recovered from a man aged 50-59 years who had recovered from COVID-19. V gene TRBV6-5 combines with J gene TRBJ2-1, with 7 bases identical to TRBD2. The sequenced material came from peripheral blood. CDR3 bases: TGTGCCAGCGGCGGGAGATACAATGAGCAGTTCTTC. It yields the protein CASGGRYNEQFF.